The 30 T cell receptor beta chains below come from one sample, sequenced in a study of blood T cell repertoires in COVID-19. The method was immunoSEQ multiplex PCR; TCRdb's version includes in-frame clones alone and lacks a portion of them. The table has about 260,000 clones, about nine tenths seen once. Specimen: peripheral blood. The receptors were gathered from a person under 30 with COVID-19, enrolled during active disease.

The V call is TRBV28, the J call TRBJ2-7, with D possibly being TRBD1 (5 bases). V lost 6 bases and J lost 6, with 9 bases in between. Germline V CDR1 and CDR2: MDHEN, SYDVKM. This CDR3 has 11 amino acids. As DNA, the CDR3 is TGTGCCAGCAGGGATCAGGGCGAGCAGTACTTC. Its protein product is CASRDQGEQYF. The full variable domain, in which reference TRBV28 and TRBJ2-7 provide the parts outside the CDR3, is DVKVTQSSRYLVKRTGEKVFLECVQDMDHENMFWYRQDPGLGLRLIYFSYDVKMKEKGDIPEGYSVSREKKERFSLILESASTNQTSMYLCASRDQGEQYFGPGTRLTVT.

This rearrangement joins TRBV4-1 to TRBJ2-5, with D unclear. V lost 0 bases, J lost 4 bases, and 6 bases lay in between. The germline V gene encodes CDR1 MGHRA and CDR2 YSYEKL. The CDR3 has 13 residues. CDR3 nucleotide sequence: TGCGCCAGCAGCCAAGATCTCAGAGAGACCCAGTACTTC. Protein sequence: CASSQDLRETQYF.

The J gene is TRBJ1-5, the V gene TRBV12-3 or TRBV12-4, with D unresolved. V lost 9 bases to trimming and J lost 6 bases, with 12 bases between them. There are 12 residues in the CDR3. DNA of the CDR3: TGTGCCAGTGGGGAGGGTTCTCAGCCCCAGCATTTT. Translating it yields CASGEGSQPQHF.

This clone was seen only once. The chain combines TRBV9 with TRBJ2-1; TRBD1 matches 9 bases. Germline CDR1 SGDLS, CDR2 YYNGEE. CDR3 length: 15 amino acids. The trim removed 2 bases at V and 7 bases at J, leaving 7 bases unmatched. CDR3: CASSVLDRGGNEQFF. In DNA form, the CDR3 reads TGTGCCAGCAGCGTCCTGGACAGGGGTGGGAATGAGCAGTTCTTC.

The chain recombines TRBV7-9 with TRBJ1-1; possibly TRBD1 for D (5 bases). V lost 3 bases to trimming and J lost 1 base, with 12 bases between them. The CDR3 spans 15 residues. CDR1 and CDR2 from the germline V gene are SEHNR and FQNEAQ (reference sequence). In DNA, the CDR3 is TGTGCCAGCAGCTTGGAAGGGGTTTGGAACACTGAAGCTTTCTTT. This sequence encodes CASSLEGVWNTEAFF.

V usage is TRBV19 and J usage is TRBJ2-1; 8 nucleotides agree with TRBD2. CDR1 is LNHDA and CDR2 is SQIVND in the germline V gene (reference sequence). The V and J ends lost 7 bases and 9 bases, in that order; junction bases with no gene match: 14. The CDR3 is 15 amino acids. In DNA, the CDR3 is TGTGCCAGTAACCCCGGGAGGGAGGGTATCGGTGAGCAGTTCTTC. This sequence encodes CASNPGREGIGEQFF.

This clone was detected only a few times. As DNA, the CDR3 is TGTGCCAGTTCACAGCAGTCCGCTAACTATGGCTACACCTTC. This translates into CASSQQSANYGYTF. The V gene is TRBV19, the J gene TRBJ1-2; D gene unclear. Germline assignment: CDR1 LNHDA and CDR2 SQIVND (reference sequence). Between the trimmed V and J ends, which lost 8 bases and 0 bases, there was a span of 13 bases. The CDR3 has 14 amino acids.

The genes are TRBV12-3 or TRBV12-4 and TRBJ2-5; 8 nucleotides align to TRBD1. The CDR3 length is 13 residues. V shed 3 bases and J 4 bases; nucleotides not matched to a gene: 1. The CDR3 loop is CASSLGTGETQYF. DNA for the CDR3: TGTGCCAGCAGTTTGGGGACAGGAGAGACCCAGTACTTC.

V is TRBV6-5 and J is TRBJ1-1, with a possible D match to TRBD1 (5 bases). Germline V gene data show CDR1 as MNHEY and CDR2 as SVGAGI. V gave up 7 bases and J gave up 3 bases, with 18 bases separating them. The CDR3 length is 15 residues. DNA of the CDR3: TGTGCCAGCAAAAGAATAGGGGCGCAGGACACTGAAGCTTTCTTT. Protein product: CASKRIGAQDTEAFF.

The chain employs TRBV4-1 and TRBJ2-3; the match to TRBD2 covers 16 bases. CDR3 length equals 19 residues. Looked up from germline, CDR1 is MGHRA and CDR2 is YSYEKL. V shed 3 bases and J 0 bases; nucleotides not matched to a gene: 6. The CDR3 DNA follows: TGCGCCAGCAGCCAGACCGGGACTAGCGGGAGGGCTAGCACAGATACGCAGTATTTT. It is translated as CASSQTGTSGRASTDTQYF.

This clone has a single count. The chain has TRBV28 and TRBJ2-5; D is unresolved. This CDR3 has 16 residues. V was shortened by 3 bases and J by 5 bases, with 19 bases between the two germline ends. The germline V gene encodes CDR1 MDHEN and CDR2 SYDVKM. As DNA, the CDR3 is TGTGCCAGCAGTTTGATCGGCTGGAGTTCCCAGGAGACCCAGTACTTC. Its translation: CASSLIGWSSQETQYF.

This rearrangement joins TRBV19 to TRBJ2-1; 8 nucleotides align to TRBD2. This CDR3 has 17 amino acids. The germline V gene encodes CDR1 LNHDA and CDR2 SQIVND (reference sequence). V was clipped by 3 bases and J by 5 bases; unmatched bases: 12. The CDR3 here is CASSIWSAGGLDNEQFF. CDR3 nucleotide sequence: TGTGCCAGTAGTATTTGGTCTGCGGGAGGTCTCGACAATGAGCAGTTCTTC.

The chain links TRBV28 to TRBJ1-3; 9 positions match TRBD1. Losses at the gene ends were 5 bases for V and 5 bases for J; bases not matched to a gene: 4. CDR3 length: 14 residues. Germline CDR1 MDHEN, CDR2 SYDVKM. The CDR3 loop reads CASSHGTGRNTIYF. CDR3 in DNA: TGTGCCAGCAGTCACGGGACAGGGAGAAACACCATATATTTT.

V is TRBV5-1 and J is TRBJ2-1, with 7 bases aligning to TRBD2. This CDR3 has 16 amino acids. Germline loops: CDR1 SGHRS, CDR2 YFSETQ. With 6 bases clipped from V and 5 bases from J, the junction kept 14 bases outside the gene matches. The CDR3 nucleotides are TGCGCCAGCACTACAACCGGGACTAACACAGACAATGAGCAGTTCTTC. Translated, it gives CASTTTGTNTDNEQFF.

The chain combines TRBV9 with TRBJ2-1; 7 bases line up with TRBD1. V was clipped by 0 bases and J by 8 bases; unmatched bases: 5. Germline CDR1 and CDR2: SGDLS and YYNGEE. The CDR3 runs to 14 residues. DNA of the CDR3: TGTGCCAGCAGCGTAGGCAGGGGGAACGATGAGCAGTTCTTC. Its translation: CASSVGRGNDEQFF. The whole variable domain, filled in from reference TRBV9 and TRBJ2-1, reads DSGVTQTPKHLITATGQRVTLRCSPRSGDLSVYWYQQSLDQGLQFLIQYYNGEERAKGNILERFSAQQFPDLHSELNLSSLELGDSALYFCASSVGRGNDEQFFGPGTRLTVL.

This chain links TRBV28 with TRBJ2-7; D unclear. CDR3 length: 11 amino acids. The V gene lost 6 bases and the J gene lost 3 bases, with 6 bases spanning the gap. CDR1 is MDHEN, CDR2 SYDVKM, per germline. In DNA form, the CDR3 reads TGTGCCAGCAGCCAAAACTACGAGCAGTACTTC. This encodes CASSQNYEQYF.

This chain joins TRBV6-5 and TRBJ1-2; D call uncertain. This CDR3 has 15 residues. Trimming stripped 0 bases from V and 8 bases from J, with 16 bases between. Germline assignment: CDR1 MNHEY and CDR2 SVGAGI. CDR3 sequence reads: CASSYSMAALGGYTF. In DNA, the CDR3 is TGTGCCAGCAGTTACTCGATGGCAGCCTTGGGCGGCTACACCTTC.

This chain links TRBV4-3 with TRBJ1-1; perhaps TRBD1 as D (5 bases). Looked up from germline, CDR1 is LGHNA and CDR2 is YSLEER. The CDR3 extends over 16 amino acids. The germline V and J ends were trimmed by 0 bases and 1 base, with 12 bases remaining between them. The DNA of the CDR3 is TGCGCCAGCAGCCAAGACCCGCCAGGGTCGAACACTGAAGCTTTCTTT. Protein sequence: CASSQDPPGSNTEAFF.

The sample holds a few counts of this clone. This chain links TRBV7-9 with TRBJ1-6; 7 positions agree with TRBD1. The length of the CDR3 is 17 residues. Per germline, CDR1 SEHNR and CDR2 FQNEAQ (reference sequence). Unmatched junction bases numbered 9, after V lost 7 bases and J lost 0 bases. The CDR3 protein is CASTSGGDSSYNSPLHF. The DNA of the CDR3 is TGTGCCAGCACCTCGGGGGGGGACAGCTCCTATAATTCACCCCTCCACTTT.

The V and J genes are TRBV7-2 and TRBJ2-1; 10 positions agree with TRBD2. V shed 1 base and J 10 bases; nucleotides not matched to a gene: 7. Per germline, CDR1 SGHTA and CDR2 FQGNSA. The CDR3 length is 15 residues. CDR3 region: CASSLVFTSGIEQFF. In DNA, the CDR3 is TGTGCCAGCAGCTTAGTGTTCACTAGCGGGATAGAGCAGTTCTTC.

The genes are TRBV7-9 and TRBJ1-1; weak D call: TRBD1 (6 bases). Germline V gives CDR1 SEHNR, CDR2 FQNEAQ (reference sequence). V dropped 4 bases and J dropped 7 bases, with 13 bases sitting between them. The CDR3 length is 13 residues. CDR3 nucleotides: TGTGCCAGCAGCTCGCCAGGGACAATTGAAGCTTTCTTT. Amino acids: CASSSPGTIEAFF.

This sequence joins TRBV10-2 and TRBJ2-2; 13 bases agree with TRBD2. The germline gives CDR1 WSHSY, CDR2 SAAADI. The V gene end was trimmed by 8 bases and the J gene end by 2 bases; junction bases not matched to a gene: 2. CDR3 size: 15 residues. CDR3 in DNA: TGCGCCAGCGGGGGACTAGCGGGAAACACCGGGGAGCTGTTTTTT. The encoded protein is CASGGLAGNTGELFF.

A note on this clone: The same CDR3 arises from other DNA sequences in this sample as well. The chain links TRBV20-1 to TRBJ2-7; no clear D gene. Germline CDR1 is DFQATT and CDR2 is SNEGSKA (reference sequence). The CDR3 runs to 11 residues. V was trimmed by 3 bases and J by 3 bases, leaving 6 bases between them. CDR3 protein: CSASLSYEQYF. CDR3 DNA: TGCAGTGCTAGTTTGAGCTACGAGCAGTACTTC.

The chain uses TRBV28 and TRBJ2-7, with 7 bases identical to TRBD1. This CDR3 comprises 14 residues. V lost 6 bases to trimming and J lost 4 bases; unmatched junction nucleotides: 9. Germline values: CDR1 MDHEN, CDR2 SYDVKM. Written as DNA, the CDR3 is TGTGCCAGCAGCCTTTACAGGGGTCCTTACGAGCAGTACTTC. Its translation: CASSLYRGPYEQYF.

This rearrangement joins TRBV29-1 to TRBJ2-7; 7 bases are a match to TRBD1. This CDR3 contains 16 residues. J gave up 3 bases and V 0 bases, and 11 bases lay outside the gene matches. Germline V CDR1 and CDR2: SQVTM, ANQGSEA. The CDR3 is CSVEDPPTGNVYEQYF. The DNA of the CDR3 is TGCAGCGTTGAAGATCCCCCGACAGGGAACGTCTACGAGCAGTACTTC.

The chain uses TRBV7-9 and TRBJ2-3, with TRBD2 matching 7 bases. The CDR3 spans 16 residues. Germline V gives CDR1 SEHNR, CDR2 FQNEAQ (reference sequence). The trim removed 5 bases at V and 2 bases at J, leaving 10 bases unmatched. The CDR3 is CASSPAGTKTTDTQYF. CDR3 DNA: TGTGCCAGCAGCCCCGCCGGGACTAAGACCACAGATACGCAGTATTTT.

The V and J genes are TRBV27 and TRBJ2-1; D is uncertain. The V gene's germline CDR1 is MNHEY and CDR2 SMNVEV (reference sequence). V was cut by 3 bases and J by 1 base, with 13 bases left in between. This CDR3 is built from 16 residues. In DNA, the CDR3 is TGTGCCAGCAGTTTTTCTCTTCCTGCGTCCTACAATGAGCAGTTCTTC. Residues: CASSFSLPASYNEQFF.

In its sample, this clone was seen a few times. An end of the junction differs from the germline gene, which may be a read error. The gene calls are TRBV5-5 and TRBJ2-7; D not certain. The germline V gene has CDR1 SGHKS and CDR2 YYEKEE (reference sequence). This CDR3 has 14 residues. Written as DNA, the CDR3 is TGTGCCAGCAGCTTGGCACAGTTCTCCGACGAGCAGTACTTC. This codes for CASSLAQFSDEQYF.

This clone was detected once. This rearrangement joins TRBV7-6 to TRBJ2-1, with 11 bases fitting TRBD2. Trimming took 4 bases from V and 0 from J; bases not matched to a gene: 5. The CDR3 is 17 amino acids. Per the germline V gene, CDR1 is SGHVS and CDR2 is FNYEAQ. The CDR3 sequence is CASSSVLAGGSYNEQFF. In nucleotides, the CDR3 is TGTGCCAGCAGCTCGGTTCTAGCGGGAGGCTCCTACAATGAGCAGTTCTTC.

In its sample, this clone was seen a few times. V and J are TRBV6-2 or TRBV6-3 and TRBJ2-2; D may be TRBD1 (5 bases). Germline-derived CDR1 and CDR2 are MNHEY and SVGEGT. The CDR3 length is 15 residues. V was shortened by 4 bases and J by 0 bases, with 9 bases between the two germline ends. The CDR3 coding sequence is TGTGCCAGCAGTTCAGGGTCGGCGAACACCGGGGAGCTGTTTTTT. Translated: CASSSGSANTGELFF.